These 30 T cell receptor beta chains were all obtained from the same sample, sequenced in a study of PD-1 blockade in mismatch repair-deficient tumors. TCRdb keeps only in-frame clones here, not all; method: immunoSEQ multiplex PCR. The table has 70,000 to 90,000 clones, 65% to 85% seen once; the top ten hold roughly 5.5%. The specimen was peripheral blood, collected 44 weeks after starting pembrolizumab. The source is an adult with mismatch repair-deficient cancer.

CDR3 DNA: TGTGCCAGCAGTCCCCCTTTCCAGGCAGGACAAGAGACCCAGTACTTC. Its protein product is CASSPPFQAGQETQYF. The J gene is TRBJ2-5, the V gene TRBV28; unclear D gene. V was clipped by 5 bases and J by 2 bases, with 18 bases between them. The germline CDR1 and CDR2 sequences are MDHEN and SYDVKM. The CDR3 totals 16 residues.

The J gene is TRBJ1-2, the V gene TRBV30, with D perhaps matching TRBD1 (6 bases). V was pared by 4 bases and J by 4 bases, with 10 bases between. The CDR3 extends over 12 amino acids. The V gene's germline CDR1 is GTSNPN and CDR2 SVGIG (reference sequence). The CDR3 sequence: CAWTGTLYGYTF. CDR3 nucleotides: TGTGCCTGGACCGGGACACTCTATGGCTACACCTTC.

The chain recombines TRBV5-1 with TRBJ1-3; D call uncertain. The germline gives CDR1 SGHRS, CDR2 YFSETQ. Trimming pared 2 bases from V and 4 bases from J, leaving 10 bases between. CDR3 length equals 14 residues. CDR3 sequence reads: CASSFNTAGNTIYF. The DNA of the CDR3 is TGCGCCAGCAGCTTTAATACAGCCGGAAACACCATATATTTT.

The CDR3, as DNA: TGCGCCAGCAGTGCGGGACAGGGAGGAAACACCATATATTTT. Its protein product is CASSAGQGGNTIYF. J is TRBJ1-3 and V is TRBV10-2; 9 bases are a match to TRBD1. J was trimmed by 4 bases and V by 4 bases; bases with no gene match: 2. The CDR3 contains 14 residues. CDR1 WSHSY and CDR2 SAAADI come from the germline V gene.

V usage is TRBV4-1 and J usage is TRBJ2-1; D not resolved. The CDR3 is made up of 13 amino acids. Trimming took off 0 bases at V and 4 bases at J, with 4 bases between the two ends. Germline assignment: CDR1 MGHRA and CDR2 YSYEKL. CDR3 sequence reads: CASSQDAYNEQFF. The CDR3 DNA reads TGCGCCAGCAGCCAAGACGCTTACAATGAGCAGTTCTTC.

The gene calls are TRBV7-3 and TRBJ2-3; D perhaps matches TRBD2 (5 bases). The V end was cut by 1 base, the J end by 5 bases, with 10 bases between. Germline-derived CDR1 and CDR2 are SGHTA and FQGTGA. The CDR3 loop spans 14 amino acids. In nucleotides, the CDR3 is TGTGCCAGCAGCTTAATGACCGCGGGAGATACGCAGTATTTT. This encodes CASSLMTAGDTQYF.

The chain combines TRBV6-1 with TRBJ2-7, with D unresolved. The CDR3 is 12 residues long. Germline values: CDR1 MNHNS, CDR2 SASEGT. Trimming shortened V by 7 bases and J by 3 bases, and 10 bases separated the two germline ends. DNA for the CDR3: TGTGCCAGCACTCCAAACCACTACGAGCAGTACTTC. Translation: CASTPNHYEQYF.

V and J are TRBV19 and TRBJ2-7, with 9 bases aligning to TRBD2. Germline CDR1 and CDR2: LNHDA and SQIVND (reference sequence). The V and J ends lost 3 bases and 2 bases, in that order; junction bases with no gene match: 5. The CDR3 runs to 15 residues. The CDR3 is CASSIKAGGAYEQYF. Written as DNA, the CDR3 is TGTGCCAGTAGTATTAAGGCGGGAGGGGCCTACGAGCAGTACTTC.

This clone was recorded once. The chain recombines TRBV13 with TRBJ1-5; tentatively, D is TRBD1 (5 bases). Germline V lookup: CDR1 PRHDT, CDR2 FYEKMQ (reference sequence). The CDR3 length is 12 residues. Between the trimmed V and J ends, which lost 4 bases and 6 bases, there was a span of 7 bases. This CDR3 reads CASSSGTQPQHF. As DNA, the CDR3 is TGTGCCAGCAGCTCAGGGACTCAGCCCCAGCATTTT. The full variable domain, in which reference TRBV13 and TRBJ1-5 provide the parts outside the CDR3, is AAGVIQSPRHLIKEKRETATLKCYPIPRHDTVYWYQQGPGQDPQFLISFYEKMQSDKGSIPDRFSAQQFSDYHSELNMSSLELGDSALYFCASSSGTQPQHFGDGTRLSIL.

The V and J genes are TRBV6-5 and TRBJ2-7, with D possibly matching TRBD2 (5 bases). Germline-derived CDR1 and CDR2 are MNHEY and SVGAGI. The CDR3 extends over 15 amino acids. V lost 6 bases and J 6 bases, leaving 21 bases between the germline ends. Here the CDR3 DNA reads TGTGCCAGCAGGCAGGACGGAACTACGGCGGGCGAGCAGTACTTC. Its translation: CASRQDGTTAGEQYF.

For this clone: The sample has other DNA sequences that encode this CDR3 too. The chain employs TRBV18 and TRBJ2-5; D remains ambiguous. Looked up from germline, CDR1 is KGHSH and CDR2 is LQKENI. Trimming removed 3 bases from V and 2 bases from J, with 7 bases in between. This CDR3 is 13 amino acids long. In DNA form, the CDR3 reads TGTGCCAGCTCACCGGGGTCTCAAGAGACCCAGTACTTC. The encoded protein is CASSPGSQETQYF.

The chain has TRBV6-1 and TRBJ2-3, with a possible D match to TRBD1 (5 bases). Germline loops: CDR1 MNHNS, CDR2 SASEGT. This CDR3 region has 16 residues. V gave up 3 bases and J gave up 2 bases, with 15 bases separating them. This CDR3 is CASSDGLGRVTDTQYF. The CDR3 coding sequence is TGTGCCAGCAGTGATGGTCTGGGCAGGGTCACAGATACGCAGTATTTT.

The chain's CDR3 is CASNHDRGRTEAFF. CDR3 sequence (DNA): TGTGCCAGCAACCATGACAGGGGTCGAACTGAAGCTTTCTTT. The chain couples TRBV6-1 to TRBJ1-1; 8 positions match TRBD1. The germline V gene has CDR1 MNHNS and CDR2 SASEGT. V lost 7 bases and J lost 5; bases outside the gene matches: 9. CDR3 size: 14 residues.

The rearrangement uses TRBV4-2 and TRBJ2-7; 11 nucleotides agree with TRBD2. The CDR3 is 16 residues long. CDR1 and CDR2 from the germline V gene are LGHNA and YNFKEQ. Unmatched junction bases numbered 12, after V lost 5 bases and J lost 6 bases. The CDR3 protein is CASSLAGELAGAEQYF. The CDR3 coding sequence is TGTGCCAGCAGCTTGGCCGGAGAACTAGCGGGAGCCGAGCAGTACTTC.

Here the CDR3 DNA reads TGTGCCACCAGCAGAGATGGGAACACCGGGGAGCTGTTTTTT. Translation: CATSRDGNTGELFF. The rearrangement links TRBV15 to TRBJ2-2; unclear D gene. This CDR3 region has 14 residues. V was trimmed by 0 bases and J by 1 base, leaving 3 bases between them. Per the germline V gene, CDR1 is LNHNV and CDR2 is YYDKDF (reference sequence). The full variable domain, its missing parts supplied by reference TRBV15 and TRBJ2-2, is DAMVIQNPRYQVTQFGKPVTLSCSQTLNHNVMYWYQQKSSQAPKLLFHYYDKDFNNEADTPDNFQSRRPNTSFCFLDIRSPGLGDTAMYLCATSRDGNTGELFFGEGSRLTVL.

V and J are TRBV11-3 and TRBJ2-7; D not certain. The V gene's germline CDR1 is SGHNT and CDR2 YENEEA. CDR3 size: 13 residues. V lost 1 base, J lost 3 bases, and 7 bases lay in between. Written as DNA, the CDR3 is TGTGCCAGCAGCTTAGTCGCCAGCTACGAGCAGTACTTC. This sequence encodes CASSLVASYEQYF. Looking up the rest from reference TRBV11-3 and TRBJ2-7 gives the full variable domain: EAGVVQSPRYKIIEKKQPVAFWCNPISGHNTLYWYLQNLGQGPELLIRYENEEAVDDSQLPKDRFSAERLKGVDSTLKIQPAELGDSAVYLCASSLVASYEQYFGPGTRLTVT.

The rearrangement joins TRBV4-2 to TRBJ2-3; D gene unclear. The CDR3 sequence is 17 residues long. Trimming left V 0 bases short and J 2 bases short, with 15 bases between. Germline assignment: CDR1 LGHNA and CDR2 YNFKEQ. Written as DNA, the CDR3 is TGTGCCAGCAGCCAAGAGAACGGAGAGAGGCCCACAGATACGCAGTATTTT. The encoded protein is CASSQENGERPTDTQYF.

The chain couples TRBV15 to TRBJ2-3; D unresolved. V lost 4 bases to trimming and J lost 0 bases, with 11 bases between them. Per the germline V gene, CDR1 is LNHNV and CDR2 is YYDKDF (reference sequence). The CDR3 totals 15 residues. For the CDR3, the DNA is TGTGCCACCAGCACCCATCTTGGAAGCACAGATACGCAGTATTTT. Encoded protein: CATSTHLGSTDTQYF. Looking up the rest from reference TRBV15 and TRBJ2-3 gives the full variable domain: DAMVIQNPRYQVTQFGKPVTLSCSQTLNHNVMYWYQQKSSQAPKLLFHYYDKDFNNEADTPDNFQSRRPNTSFCFLDIRSPGLGDTAMYLCATSTHLGSTDTQYFGPGTRLTVL.

V and J are TRBV11-3 and TRBJ2-1; 16 bases match TRBD2. There are 19 residues in the CDR3. Germline CDR1 SGHNT, CDR2 YENEEA. With 1 base clipped from V and 5 bases from J, the junction kept 8 bases outside the gene matches. CDR3 in amino acids: CASSLAGTSGRATHNEQFF. In DNA, the CDR3 is TGTGCCAGCAGCTTAGCGGGGACTAGCGGGAGGGCCACTCACAATGAGCAGTTCTTC.

The chain combines TRBV7-3 with TRBJ1-3; D unresolved. Germline CDR1 and CDR2: SGHTA and FQGTGA. The V gene lost 10 bases and the J gene lost 4 bases, with 23 bases spanning the gap. This CDR3 region has 16 residues. This CDR3 reads CAIIVDRHTTGNTIYF. In DNA, the CDR3 is TGTGCCATCATTGTAGACCGCCACACAACGGGAAACACCATATATTTT.

The rearrangement links TRBV9 to TRBJ1-2; D call uncertain. The CDR3 is made up of 14 amino acids. Germline values: CDR1 SGDLS, CDR2 YYNGEE. Between the trimmed V and J ends, which lost 3 bases and 3 bases, there was a span of 12 bases. The CDR3 DNA reads TGTGCCAGCAGCGCCAACACGCTACACTATGGCTACACCTTC. It yields the protein CASSANTLHYGYTF.

V is TRBV6-6 and J is TRBJ2-5; 8 nucleotides agree with TRBD2. V was clipped by 0 bases and J by 4 bases; unmatched bases: 7. Germline V gene sequence: CDR1 MNHNY, CDR2 SVGAGI (reference sequence). The CDR3 contains 16 residues. The CDR3 nucleotides read TGTGCCAGCAGTTACTCGAATACGGGGGGGAGAGAGACCCAGTACTTC. Its protein is CASSYSNTGGRETQYF.

CDR3 nucleotides: TGTGCCAGTAGTATGACAGGGGGCTTCACTGAAGCTTTCTTT. Translation: CASSMTGGFTEAFF. The chain carries TRBV19 and TRBJ1-1; TRBD1 matches at 10 bases. The CDR3 covers 14 residues. With 3 bases clipped from V and 4 bases from J, the junction kept 2 bases outside the gene matches. Per the germline V gene, CDR1 is LNHDA and CDR2 is SQIVND (reference sequence).

The chain joins TRBV27 to TRBJ2-1, with 8 nucleotides matching TRBD2. Germline values: CDR1 MNHEY, CDR2 SMNVEV (reference sequence). The trim removed 2 bases at V and 6 bases at J, leaving 6 bases unmatched. CDR3 length: 15 amino acids. CDR3 coding DNA: TGTGCCAGCAGTTTAACCCAGCGGGAGTCCAATGAGCAGTTCTTC. Protein sequence: CASSLTQRESNEQFF.

The chain uses TRBV27 and TRBJ2-1; 7 positions agree with TRBD2. The CDR3 extends over 16 amino acids. With 2 bases clipped from V and 8 bases from J, the junction kept 12 bases outside the gene matches. Germline-derived CDR1 and CDR2 are MNHEY and SMNVEV (reference sequence). The CDR3 spells CASSLQAGVFGDEQFF. The CDR3 region has the DNA TGTGCCAGCAGTTTACAGGCGGGAGTGTTTGGCGATGAGCAGTTCTTC.

CDR3 protein: CASSLDRKVISEAFF. The CDR3 region has the DNA TGTGCCAGCAGCTTAGACAGGAAAGTTATATCTGAAGCTTTCTTT. V is TRBV11-2 and J is TRBJ1-1; D uncertain. CDR3 length: 15 residues. CDR1 is SGHAT, CDR2 FQNNGV, per germline. V dropped 0 bases and J dropped 6 bases, with 14 bases sitting between them.

The chain recombines TRBV10-3 with TRBJ1-1, with no clear D. The CDR3 runs 15 residues. Per germline, CDR1 ENHRY and CDR2 SYGVKD. Between the trimmed V and J ends, which lost 0 bases and 0 bases, there was a span of 8 bases. The CDR3 reads CAISESELLNTEAFF. CDR3 coding DNA: TGTGCCATCAGTGAGTCGGAACTATTGAACACTGAAGCTTTCTTT.

This clone was seen once. This CDR3 is CASNPTGRTGELFF. In DNA, the CDR3 is TGTGCCAGCAACCCGACAGGGCGTACCGGGGAGCTGTTTTTT. The chain recombines TRBV14 with TRBJ2-2; 7 bases map to TRBD1. Germline V gene lookup returns CDR1 SGHDN and CDR2 FVKESK. V trimming: 7 bases; J trimming: 5 bases; junction bases outside the gene matches: 7. CDR3 length equals 14 residues. The full variable domain, in which reference TRBV14 and TRBJ2-2 provide the parts outside the CDR3, is EAGVTQFPSHSVIEKGQTVTLRCDPISGHDNLYWYRRVMGKEIKFLLHFVKESKQDESGMPNNRFLAERTGGTYSTLKVQPAELEDSGVYFCASNPTGRTGELFFGEGSRLTVL.

The chain couples TRBV27 to TRBJ2-1, with 12 nucleotides matching TRBD2. Trimming at V came to 6 bases and at J to 7 bases, leaving 7 bases not matched to a gene. CDR3 size: 15 residues. The germline V gene has CDR1 MNHEY and CDR2 SMNVEV (reference sequence). CDR3 nucleotide sequence: TGTGCCAGCAGCTGGGGACTAGCGGGTTTTAATGAGCAGTTCTTC. It is translated as CASSWGLAGFNEQFF.

The chain is built from TRBV5-6 and TRBJ2-7; 9 bases are shared with TRBD2. V lost 3 bases, J lost 5 bases, and 12 bases stayed unmatched. The CDR3 is 16 residues long. CDR1 and CDR2 (germline): SGHDT, YYEEEE. CDR3 in DNA: TGTGCCAGCAGCTGGAGGGAGGTAGCGGGAGTACACGAGCAGTACTTC. Amino acids: CASSWREVAGVHEQYF.